This T cell receptor (beta chain) was sequenced during a study of response to subunit inactivated influenza vaccine (dated by TCRdb to about 2018). In the study overall: Deep quantitative T cell receptor repertoire profiling was used in the study to track responses to a trivalent subunit inactivated influenza vaccine. What the research found in general, with its limitations: According to the authors, only a limited number of new T cells may be recruited by each seasonal influenza vaccination.

Regarding this clonotype: Its antigen is currently not known. One end of the junction is discordant with germline, which a read error may explain.

There are 15 amino acids in the CDR3, from cysteine to phenylalanine inclusive. Here the CDR3 DNA is all that survives: 45 bases in frame from base 1. CDR1 and CDR2, looked up from the germline V gene, are SGHDT and YYEEEE. The library came from RT-PCR. The data were produced on an Illumina HiSeq 2500. TCRdb applied fastp at Q25 and MiXCR to the public reads, then kept only in-frame beta chains. Rows with one shared CDR3 protein collapse into an entry with the most common genes and DNA. The sample includes 170,000 or so distinct CDR3 sequences, with approximately 11% observed a single time. Of the sample, around 40% falls within the top ten clones.

The receptor comes from a man between 45 and 75 years old who received an inactivated influenza vaccine. Donor details come from another sample of the same person, matched by shared clones. The sample in question was CD8+ T cells sorted from PBMCs, obtained 23 to 25 months after vaccination. The chain is encoded by TRBV5-6 joined to TRBJ2-6, with no D gene named confidently. Here is the DNA: TGTGCCAGCAGCTTGAAATCCGATTGGGCCAACGTCCTGAGTTTC. This yields the protein CASSLKSDWANVLSF.